These T cell receptor beta chains were read from a single sample in a study of blood T cell repertoires in COVID-19. Sequencing was performed with immunoSEQ multiplex PCR; in TCRdb, only in-frame clones are kept and a portion is missing. This table holds about 350,000 clones, 87% found once. The material sequenced was peripheral blood. The receptors derive from a woman aged 45-59 years with COVID-19, enrolled during active disease. CDR3s leave out the opening cysteine and the closing phenylalanine or tryptophan.

11 | TRBV7-8 | ASSLLASSEQY
12 | TRBV2 | ASSDIGRNNEQF
13 | TRBV7-2 | ASSFPEGSYNEQF
9 | TRBV18 | ASSPADTQY
11 | TRBV12-3/TRBV12-4 | ASSLHSNQPQH
13 | TRBV9 | ASSVERQGYNEQF
13 | TRBV4-3 | ASSQDLALPDEQF
10 | TRBV27 | ASSLIGGEQY
12 | TRBV28 | ASSIKTGGRGYT
11 | TRBV5-1 | ASSLGQYYGYT
13 | TRBV27 | ASSPRLETGETQY
14 | TRBV7-9 | ASSAIARRERYEQY
13 | TRBV5-1 | ASSLVPGGNYGYT
14 | TRBV7-9 | ASSLYTGNSNQPQH
12 | TRBV19 | ASSMDSFYTEAF